These 21 T cell receptor beta chains originate from one sample sequenced in a study of cytomegalovirus exposure and HLA in healthy donors. The primer mix had 60 Vbeta and 13 Jbeta primers. The protocol was immunoSEQ multiplex PCR, while the TCRdb copy is restricted to in-frame clones and leaves out a portion. Of fewer than 150,000 clones listed, around 77% are singletons. Material: PBMCs. These receptors all stem from a woman aged 50 to 65 in good health and CMV-seronegative.

J is TRBJ1-5 and V is TRBV5-1; D not certain. Germline CDR1 reads SGHRS; CDR2 reads YFSETQ. V gave up 2 bases and J gave up 1 base, with 4 bases separating them. The CDR3 sequence is 13 residues long. CDR3 protein: CASSLASNQPQHF. DNA for the CDR3: TGCGCCAGCAGCTTAGCCAGCAATCAGCCCCAGCATTTT.

The V and J genes are TRBV2 and TRBJ2-1; TRBD2 aligns across 8 bases. The junction had 8 bases not matched to a gene; V was cut back by 4 bases and J by 0 bases. The CDR3 runs to 17 residues. Per germline, CDR1 SNHLY and CDR2 FYNNEI. The DNA for the CDR3 is TGTGCCAGCAGTGTGGATAGCGGGAAGAGCTCCTACAATGAGCAGTTCTTC. Protein product: CASSVDSGKSSYNEQFF. The variable domain in full, with the rest retrieved from reference TRBV2 and TRBJ2-1, is EPEVTQTPSHQVTQMGQEVILRCVPISNHLYFYWYRQILGQKVEFLVSFYNNEISEKSEIFDDQFSVERPDGSNFTLKIRSTKLEDSAMYFCASSVDSGKSSYNEQFFGPGTRLTVL.

The CDR3 loop is CASPPSGTEPSNQPQHF. The CDR3 DNA is TGTGCCAGCCCACCCTCCGGGACAGAGCCTAGCAATCAGCCCCAGCATTTT. The chain employs TRBV28 and TRBJ1-5; 7 bases agree with TRBD1. CDR1 and CDR2 (germline): MDHEN, SYDVKM. The CDR3 totals 17 residues. Trimming took 8 bases from V and 0 from J; bases not matched to a gene: 13.

The sample holds one count of this clone. The chain combines TRBV28 with TRBJ1-1, with 7 bases aligning to TRBD1. The V gene's germline CDR1 is MDHEN and CDR2 SYDVKM. The junction had 8 bases not matched to a gene; V was cut back by 6 bases and J by 1 base. The CDR3 length is 15 residues. In DNA form, the CDR3 reads TGTGCCAGCAGCCCGCGGCGACAGGGGAACACTGAAGCTTTCTTT. This codes for CASSPRRQGNTEAFF.

This clone was seen a few times. The chain employs TRBV4-1 and TRBJ1-1; 7 bases fit TRBD1. In germline, CDR1 is MGHRA, CDR2 YSYEKL. This CDR3 contains 15 residues. J gave up 2 bases and V 4 bases, and 7 bases lay outside the gene matches. CDR3 loop: CASSLRQGQNTEAFF. The CDR3 DNA reads TGCGCCAGCAGCCTCCGACAGGGCCAAAACACTGAAGCTTTCTTT.

V is TRBV10-2 and J is TRBJ2-7; the D gene is possibly TRBD2 (5 bases). The CDR3 is 12 amino acids. Between the trimmed V and J ends, which lost 8 bases and 3 bases, there was a span of 11 bases. The germline CDR1 and CDR2 sequences are WSHSY and SAAADI. CDR3 DNA: TGCGCCAGCCTGGGAGACGTCTACGAGCAGTACTTC. This sequence encodes CASLGDVYEQYF.

Details on this clone: The germline gene is not matched at one end of the junction; a read error may be the cause. The V and J genes are TRBV7-8 and TRBJ1-3, with D perhaps TRBD1 (6 bases). The CDR3 has 16 amino acids. Germline V CDR1 and CDR2: SGHVS, FQNEAQ. The DNA of the CDR3 is TGTGCCAGCAGCTTCCAACCCAGGGGATCTGCAAACACCATATATTTT. Translation: CASSFQPRGSANTIYF.

V usage is TRBV25-1 and J usage is TRBJ2-7; TRBD2 might be the D (6 bases). V lost 8 bases, J lost 3 bases, and 20 bases lay in between. Germline lookup yields CDR1 MGHDK and CDR2 SYGVNS. The CDR3 sequence is 15 residues long. CDR3 nucleotides: TGTGCCAGCGCCCCAAGGAGGGAGCCGGGCTACGAGCAGTACTTC. It translates to CASAPRREPGYEQYF.

The chain links TRBV4-1 to TRBJ1-1, with D possibly TRBD1 on 5 matching bases. V lost 4 bases and J lost 0, with 12 bases in between. Germline V lookup: CDR1 MGHRA, CDR2 YSYEKL. The CDR3 sequence is 15 residues long. CDR3 loop: CASSPRQTLNTEAFF. As DNA, the CDR3 is TGCGCCAGCAGCCCCCGACAGACTCTGAACACTGAAGCTTTCTTT.

The rearrangement joins TRBV30 to TRBJ1-5, with D unclear. The CDR3 contains 13 residues. V was trimmed by 2 bases and J by 4 bases, leaving 9 bases between them. Germline CDR1 is GTSNPN and CDR2 is SVGIG (reference sequence). CDR3 in DNA: TGTGCCTGGAGTTTTGAGGGTAATCAGCCCCAGCATTTT. It codes for CAWSFEGNQPQHF.

With regard to this clone: Relative to the germline gene, one junction end is altered; a read error may explain this. The chain carries TRBV2 and TRBJ1-6; tentative D call: TRBD1 (5 bases). Germline CDR1 SNHLY, CDR2 FYNNEI. CDR3 length: 15 residues. The CDR3 loop reads CASSEDSSYNSPLHF. The CDR3 DNA reads TGTGCCAGCAGCGAAGACAGCTCCTATAATTCACCCCTCCACTTT.

The table lists this clone with a count of one. The V gene is TRBV4-1, the J gene TRBJ2-7; 10 bases agree with TRBD2. The CDR3 is 15 amino acids. The J segment lost 4 bases and the V segment lost 5 bases, leaving 8 bases of the junction unmatched. Germline loops: CDR1 MGHRA, CDR2 YSYEKL. The CDR3 coding sequence is TGCGCCAGCAGCAATCGACTAGCGGGTGTTTACGAGCAGTACTTC. Amino acid sequence: CASSNRLAGVYEQYF.

This chain connects TRBV19 to TRBJ2-6; no definite D call. The CDR3 contains 16 residues. CDR1 is LNHDA, CDR2 SQIVND, per germline (reference sequence). Trimming removed 5 bases at V and 0 bases at J, with 11 bases between. The DNA of the CDR3 is TGTGCCAGTAGTCCCCAGTCTAGCTCTGGGGCCAACGTCCTGACTTTC. Residues: CASSPQSSSGANVLTF.

This sequence joins TRBV5-8 and TRBJ1-6; a weak D match, TRBD1 (5 bases). The CDR3 extends over 17 amino acids. Looked up from germline, CDR1 is SGHTS and CDR2 is YDEGEE. Trimming stripped 1 base from V and 2 bases from J, with 13 bases between. The CDR3 protein is CASSLSWGLAYNSPLHF. DNA for the CDR3: TGTGCCAGCAGCTTGAGCTGGGGACTAGCCTATAATTCACCCCTCCACTTT.

V usage is TRBV28 and J usage is TRBJ1-2, with a tentative D call TRBD1 (5 bases). The V and J ends lost 3 bases and 7 bases respectively, with 18 bases between them. The CDR3 contains 15 residues. Germline-derived CDR1 and CDR2 are MDHEN and SYDVKM. The CDR3: CASSLGGGPRSGYTF. CDR3 nucleotide sequence: TGTGCCAGCAGTTTGGGGGGGGGACCGCGGTCTGGCTACACCTTC.

With respect to this clone: The sample carries other DNA sequences with the same CDR3. The chain has TRBV7-2 and TRBJ1-3; the D gene is possibly TRBD1 (6 bases). CDR3 length equals 14 residues. Between the trimmed V and J ends, which lost 2 bases and 2 bases, there was a span of 7 bases. Germline CDR1 reads SGHTA; CDR2 reads FQGNSA. DNA for the CDR3: TGTGCCAGCAGCTTACCAGGGGCTGGAAACACCATATATTTT. Amino acids: CASSLPGAGNTIYF.

As regards this clone: Within the sample, other DNA sequences also encode this same CDR3. The chain employs TRBV5-1 and TRBJ1-2; perhaps TRBD1 as D (5 bases). Germline V CDR1 and CDR2: SGHRS, YFSETQ. The CDR3 spans 13 residues. Deletions cut 2 bases from V and 4 bases from J, with 9 bases between. Here the CDR3 DNA reads TGCGCCAGCAGCTTAGCGGGGGGCTATGGCTACACCTTC. This gives the protein CASSLAGGYGYTF.

This clone was detected only a few times. The chain recombines TRBV28 with TRBJ2-2; D possibly corresponds to TRBD1 (6 bases). The germline gives CDR1 MDHEN, CDR2 SYDVKM. The V and J ends lost 6 bases and 4 bases respectively, with 12 bases between them. The CDR3 length is 14 residues. CDR3 loop: CASRRQVVTGELFF. The DNA of the CDR3 is TGTGCCAGCAGGCGACAGGTTGTCACCGGGGAGCTGTTTTTT.

This chain links TRBV7-9 with TRBJ1-6; TRBD1 might be the D (6 bases). V was pared by 2 bases and J by 15 bases, with 11 bases between. The CDR3 covers 12 residues. In germline, CDR1 is SEHNR, CDR2 FQNEAQ (reference sequence). In DNA form, the CDR3 reads TGTGCCAGCAGCTTACTGGGGGGGCTCCTCCACTTT. Translation: CASSLLGGLLHF.

This clone was seen a few times. The chain couples TRBV25-1 to TRBJ2-7, with D uncertain. The V end lost 3 bases, the J end lost 6 bases, and 9 bases lay between the germline ends. The CDR3 is 12 residues long. Germline assignment: CDR1 MGHDK and CDR2 SYGVNS. The CDR3 loop is CASSEEYFEQYF. CDR3 nucleotide sequence: TGTGCCAGCAGTGAGGAGTACTTCGAGCAGTACTTC.

The chain recombines TRBV25-1 with TRBJ2-3; tentatively, D is TRBD2 (5 bases). V lost 1 base and J 5 bases, leaving 7 bases between the germline ends. The CDR3 spans 13 residues. Looked up from germline, CDR1 is MGHDK and CDR2 is SYGVNS. The CDR3 DNA is TGTGCCAGCAGTGAATCCGGACTAGATACGCAGTATTTT. Residues: CASSESGLDTQYF.